These 26 T cell receptor beta chains share one sample of origin, sequenced in a study of T cells expressing NK-cell markers. TCRdb reanalyzed the 5' RACE reads and collapses them to one entry per CDR3 protein, without DNA. Its listing shows 160,000 or so distinct CDR3 sequences. Sequencing was performed on blood T cells: a sorted CD56 or NKG2C T cell subset, CD4+ or CD8+ T cells, or bulk PBMC T cells (not recorded which). The receptor set was obtained from a woman between 18 and 69 years old in good health.

The chain uses TRBV20-1 and TRBJ2-1; TCRdb gives TRBD1 as the D gene, but with no DNA this cannot be confirmed. The CDR3 extends over 18 amino acids. Germline V gives CDR1 DFQATT, CDR2 SNEGSKA (reference sequence). The chain's CDR3 is CSAREKVVGQILNNEQFF.

V gene TRBV29-1 combines with J gene TRBJ2-1; TCRdb's D gene call, TRBD2, goes unchecked for lack of DNA. The CDR3 is 13 amino acids. Germline V gene data show CDR1 as SQVTM and CDR2 as ANQGSEA. CDR3: CSERTSGVGEQFF.

This sequence joins TRBV20-1 and TRBJ1-2; TCRdb's D gene call, TRBD1, goes unchecked for lack of DNA. Germline lookup yields CDR1 DFQATT and CDR2 SNEGSKA (reference sequence). The length of the CDR3 is 14 residues. The CDR3 is CSASQGGGNYGYTF.

V is TRBV2 and J is TRBJ2-5; with no DNA, the TCRdb D assignment of TRBD2 cannot be verified. The CDR3 sequence is 15 residues long. Germline CDR1 and CDR2: SNHLY and FYNNEI. The CDR3 sequence: CASRYRLAGEETQYF.

The V gene is TRBV15, the J gene TRBJ2-7; with no DNA, the TCRdb D assignment of TRBD1 cannot be verified. This CDR3 region has 15 residues. In germline, CDR1 is LNHNV, CDR2 YYDKDF (reference sequence). CDR3 sequence: CATSTRQGKTYEQYF.

J is TRBJ2-7 and V is TRBV7-2; with no DNA, the TCRdb D assignment of TRBD1 cannot be verified. The CDR3 is 14 amino acids. Per the germline V gene, CDR1 is SGHTA and CDR2 is FQGNSA. The CDR3 sequence: CASSRGQGEVEQYF.

This chain uses TRBV7-8 with TRBJ2-1; TCRdb returns TRBD1, unconfirmable since there is no DNA. This CDR3 spans 15 amino acids. Germline V gene data show CDR1 as SGHVS and CDR2 as FQNEAQ. The CDR3 reads CASSHSGGAVNEQFF.

The chain combines TRBV4-1 with TRBJ2-2; without DNA, the TCRdb call of TRBD2 cannot be checked. CDR1 and CDR2 from the germline V gene are MGHRA and YSYEKL. The CDR3 totals 17 residues. The CDR3 sequence is CASSQGTSPRNTGELFF.

The chain uses TRBV2 and TRBJ1-1; TCRdb's assignment of TRBD1 cannot be checked, as there is no DNA. This CDR3 contains 14 residues. Germline CDR1 and CDR2: SNHLY and FYNNEI. The CDR3 here is CASSEQRGSTEAFF.

This rearrangement joins TRBV7-9 to TRBJ1-3; checking the TCRdb D call of TRBD1 is not possible without DNA. Germline values: CDR1 SEHNR, CDR2 FQNEAQ (reference sequence). The CDR3 has 13 amino acids. CDR3 sequence reads: CASSSLRADTIYF.

The CDR3 sequence: CASSGLAAIRSYNEQFF. This chain connects TRBV12-3 or TRBV12-4 to TRBJ2-1; TCRdb's assignment of TRBD2 cannot be checked, as there is no DNA. The CDR3 spans 17 residues.

The gene calls are TRBV29-1 and TRBJ2-2; the D gene TCRdb calls, TRBD1, cannot be checked with no DNA. The germline gives CDR1 SQVTM, CDR2 ANQGSEA. The CDR3 covers 14 residues. The CDR3 here is CSVGGQGSTGELFF.

The chain employs TRBV10-3 and TRBJ1-2; as DNA is missing, the TRBD1 call by TCRdb cannot be tested. Germline loops: CDR1 ENHRY, CDR2 SYGVKD. CDR3 size: 17 residues. The CDR3 here is CAIREGGWDSNNYGYTF.

This chain connects TRBV6-1 to TRBJ1-1. Germline CDR1 is MNHNS and CDR2 is SASEGT. This CDR3 is built from 14 residues. The CDR3 protein is CASSEASGYKGAFF.

This chain connects TRBV18 to TRBJ2-3. The germline V gene encodes CDR1 KGHSH and CDR2 LQKENI. This CDR3 is built from 11 residues. The CDR3 sequence is CASSPTDTQYF.

The rearrangement links TRBV5-1 to TRBJ2-1; the D call of TRBD2 rests on TCRdb alone, since no DNA is present to check it. The CDR3 spans 15 residues. The germline gives CDR1 SGHRS, CDR2 YFSETQ. Here the CDR3 reads CASSLGSGASDEQFF.

The chain couples TRBV5-1 to TRBJ2-4. The CDR3 covers 16 residues. Germline lookup yields CDR1 SGHRS and CDR2 YFSETQ. The CDR3 here is CASSLGQPGSGNIQYF.

This chain uses TRBV18 with TRBJ2-1; TCRdb gives TRBD2 as the D gene, but with no DNA this cannot be confirmed. CDR3 length: 15 residues. The germline V gene encodes CDR1 KGHSH and CDR2 LQKENI. The CDR3 is CASSPRTSDANEQFF.

The J gene is TRBJ2-7, the V gene TRBV5-1; as DNA is missing, the TRBD1 call by TCRdb cannot be tested. Germline V gene sequence: CDR1 SGHRS, CDR2 YFSETQ. The CDR3 sequence is 15 residues long. CDR3: CASSLVGQVDFEQYF. Using reference TRBV5-1 and TRBJ2-7 for the parts outside the CDR3, the full variable domain is KAGVTQTPRYLIKTRGQQVTLSCSPISGHRSVSWYQQTPGQGLQFLFEYFSETQRNKGNFPGRFSGRQFSNSRSEMNVSTLELGDSALYLCASSLVGQVDFEQYFGPGTRLTVT.

This chain links TRBV9 with TRBJ2-3; the D call from TCRdb, TRBD1, cannot be confirmed without DNA. The CDR3 extends over 18 amino acids. CDR1 and CDR2 (germline): SGDLS, YYNGEE. CDR3 protein: CASSVGPGGGGYSDTQYF.

V is TRBV19 and J is TRBJ2-1; TCRdb returns TRBD1, unconfirmable since there is no DNA. This CDR3 comprises 15 residues. Germline V lookup: CDR1 LNHDA, CDR2 SQIVND (reference sequence). CDR3 sequence: CASHGGGRPYNEQFF.

By frequency, this clonotype is medium-sized. The CDR3 protein is CASSLAESTDTQYF. The J gene is TRBJ2-3, the V gene TRBV5-1; the D call of TRBD2 rests on TCRdb alone, since no DNA is present to check it. The CDR3 consists of 14 residues. The germline gives CDR1 SGHRS, CDR2 YFSETQ.

The V call is TRBV2, the J call TRBJ2-7; there is no DNA to check the TCRdb D call of TRBD1. In germline, CDR1 is SNHLY, CDR2 FYNNEI. CDR3 size: 13 residues. CDR3 sequence: CASSWDRSYEQYF.

The chain employs TRBV18 and TRBJ1-1; TCRdb indicates TRBD1, and absent DNA this call remains unverified. The CDR3 loop spans 15 amino acids. Germline lookup yields CDR1 KGHSH and CDR2 LQKENI. CDR3 sequence: CASSPPDRDYTEAFF.

The rearrangement joins TRBV7-6 to TRBJ2-2; TCRdb outputs TRBD1, but without DNA this stays unchecked. Germline CDR1 SGHVS, CDR2 FNYEAQ. The CDR3 covers 18 residues. CDR3 protein: CASTLGVAGTGDTGELFF.

The J gene is TRBJ1-4, the V gene TRBV11-1; checking the TCRdb D call of TRBD1 is not possible without DNA. From germline, CDR1 is SGHAT and CDR2 FQDESV (reference sequence). The CDR3 has 18 residues. The CDR3 region is CASSPGVGGMATNEKLFF.